The 20 T cell receptor beta chains below come from one sample, sequenced in a study of T cells in Graves' hyperthyroidism and ophthalmopathy. Amplification yielded TCR beta CDR3 regions, with RNA transcripts as the source. Researchers ran a first-round RT-PCR on the TCR CDR3 using the HTBI primer set. TCRdb reprocessed the multiplex PCR reads with MiXCR, giving one entry per CDR3 protein. The sample carries 300,000 to 400,000 distinct CDR3 sequences, 14% recorded once. Sequencing used blood. The receptor source for this set is a woman aged 60 to 75 with Graves' hyperthyroidism.

This clonotype was counted many times. The rearrangement links TRBV30 to TRBJ2-1, with TRBD1 as a possible D gene (6 bases). Germline values: CDR1 GTSNPN, CDR2 SVGIG (reference sequence). The V gene lost 6 bases and the J gene lost 7 bases, with 13 bases spanning the gap. The CDR3 has 12 residues. CDR3 region: CACHRVGNEQFF. DNA for the CDR3: TGTGCCTGCCACAGGGTAGGTAATGAGCAGTTCTTC.

The chain recombines TRBV7-9 with TRBJ1-2; 12 positions match TRBD1. V lost 5 bases to trimming and J lost 8 bases; unmatched junction nucleotides: 6. Germline loops: CDR1 SEHNR, CDR2 FQNEAQ (reference sequence). The CDR3 runs to 14 residues. CDR3 in amino acids: CASSMGTGGEGYTF. The CDR3 coding sequence is TGTGCCAGCAGCATGGGGACAGGGGGCGAGGGCTACACCTTC.

This clonotype was detected ten times or more. The rearrangement uses TRBV7-9 and TRBJ2-3, with D unresolved. Trimming shortened V by 5 bases and J by 5 bases, and 17 bases separated the two germline ends. Per germline, CDR1 SEHNR and CDR2 FQNEAQ (reference sequence). The CDR3 covers 15 residues. The CDR3 DNA sequence: TGTGCCAGCAGCCCAGGAAACGGTTTGGGAGATACGCAGTATTTT. Protein product: CASSPGNGLGDTQYF.

Remarks on this clonotype: A much more abundant neighbour one base away suggests this may be a read error. This chain uses TRBV2 with TRBJ1-2; the D gene is possibly TRBD1 (5 bases). CDR3 length: 13 residues. Germline V gene sequence: CDR1 SNHLY, CDR2 FYNNEI. The CDR3 DNA is TGTGCCAGCAGTGTAAGGGGCGACTATGACTACACCTTC. Its translation: CASSVRGDYDYTF.

This clonotype was seen a few times. The chain uses TRBV18 and TRBJ2-2; D ambiguous. V was pared by 5 bases and J by 3 bases, with 10 bases between. Germline CDR1 KGHSH, CDR2 LQKENI. CDR3 size: 14 residues. This CDR3 is CASSKGTDTGELFF. The CDR3 region has the DNA TGTGCCAGCTCAAAGGGAACGGACACCGGGGAGCTGTTTTTT.

This clonotype was counted a few times. The genes are TRBV20-1 and TRBJ2-1, with 9 nucleotides matching TRBD2. V shed 3 bases, J shed 3 bases, and the junction held 6 bases outside the gene matches. The CDR3 spans 15 residues. Germline V gene sequence: CDR1 DFQATT, CDR2 SNEGSKA (reference sequence). The CDR3 spells CSASRASGNYNEQFF. The CDR3 nucleotides read TGCAGTGCTAGTAGAGCTAGCGGGAACTACAATGAGCAGTTCTTC.

This clonotype occurred many times. This chain links TRBV11-2 with TRBJ2-7; D not resolved. The V end lost 3 bases, the J end lost 2 bases, and 11 bases lay between the germline ends. Germline CDR1 reads SGHAT; CDR2 reads FQNNGV. CDR3 length: 14 residues. CDR3 loop: CASSLVQLPYEQYF. CDR3 nucleotides: TGTGCCAGCAGCTTGGTTCAGCTGCCCTACGAGCAGTACTTC.

This clonotype was observed many times. This CDR3 reads CSARPGTGAEKLFF. In DNA form, the CDR3 reads TGCAGTGCTAGACCCGGGACAGGGGCTGAAAAACTGTTTTTT. The chain employs TRBV20-1 and TRBJ1-4; 10 positions match TRBD1. CDR3 size: 14 residues. Trimming took 2 bases from V and 7 from J; bases not matched to a gene: 4. Germline loops: CDR1 DFQATT, CDR2 SNEGSKA (reference sequence).

This clonotype was detected many times. CDR3 loop: CASSFSSFDLREYGYTF. CDR3 sequence (DNA): TGTGCCAGCAGTTTTTCCTCATTCGATCTAAGGGAGTATGGCTACACCTTC. The chain uses TRBV28 and TRBJ1-2; D unclear. Germline V gene lookup returns CDR1 MDHEN and CDR2 SYDVKM. V was trimmed by 3 bases and J by 5 bases, leaving 22 bases between them. CDR3 length equals 17 residues.

The rearrangement links TRBV10-3 to TRBJ2-7; a weak D match, TRBD1 (5 bases). This CDR3 region has 12 residues. The germline V and J ends were trimmed by 10 bases and 6 bases, with 16 bases remaining between them. CDR1 and CDR2 from the germline V gene are ENHRY and SYGVKD. The CDR3 reads CATRRLGPEQYF. Written as DNA, the CDR3 is TGTGCCACCCGCAGGTTGGGGCCCGAGCAGTACTTC.

Only a few counts were recorded for this clonotype. CDR3 sequence (DNA): TGTGCCAGCAGTGAAGCGTTTAGCCTCCGCATGGGGGCCAACGTCCTGACTTTC. It translates to CASSEAFSLRMGANVLTF. The rearrangement joins TRBV6-1 to TRBJ2-6; D uncertain. Germline V gene lookup returns CDR1 MNHNS and CDR2 SASEGT. CDR3 size: 18 residues. Trimming took off 0 bases at V and 4 bases at J, with 16 bases between the two ends.

This chain's CDR3 is CASSQRAPEAFF. The CDR3 nucleotides are TGTGCCAGCAGCCAGAGGGCGCCGGAAGCTTTCTTT. The chain recombines TRBV7-9 with TRBJ1-1; D ambiguous. Trimming cost V 5 bases and J 8 bases, with 12 bases left between them. The V gene's germline CDR1 is SEHNR and CDR2 FQNEAQ (reference sequence). The CDR3 loop spans 12 amino acids.

This clonotype was detected a few times. This sequence may be a read error, since a much larger clone differs from it by one base. The chain employs TRBV18 and TRBJ2-4; D is undetermined. Germline CDR1 is KGHSH and CDR2 is LQKENI. The CDR3 extends over 15 amino acids. The CDR3 is CASSPPGLAKNIRYF. CDR3 coding DNA: TGTGCCAGCTCACCACCGGGCTTAGCCAAAAACATTCGGTACTTC.

DNA of the CDR3: TGTGCCACCAGAGCGGGAGGCACCGGGGAGCTGTTTTTT. This translates into CATRAGGTGELFF. The V and J genes are TRBV14 and TRBJ2-2; 9 bases are a match to TRBD2. V lost 10 bases and J lost 4; bases outside the gene matches: 4. This CDR3 comprises 13 residues. The germline CDR1 and CDR2 sequences are SGHDN and FVKESK.

This clonotype was seen many times. The chain combines TRBV7-9 with TRBJ1-2, with D maybe TRBD1 (6 bases). This CDR3 is built from 15 residues. Germline V CDR1 and CDR2: SEHNR, FQNEAQ (reference sequence). Trimming took 3 bases from V and 0 from J, leaving 11 bases between them. DNA of the CDR3: TGTGCCAGCAGCTTTCCACAGGGTCCTAACTATGGCTACACCTTC. It yields the protein CASSFPQGPNYGYTF.

This clonotype was observed a handful of times. The rearrangement joins TRBV29-1 to TRBJ2-1; the match to TRBD2 covers 12 bases. CDR1 is SQVTM, CDR2 ANQGSEA, per germline. The CDR3 runs to 14 residues. The trim removed 3 bases at V and 8 bases at J, leaving 5 bases unmatched. The CDR3 region has the DNA TGCAGCGTTGACCGGACTAGCGGGACATATGAGCAGTTCTTC. Translated: CSVDRTSGTYEQFF.

This chain connects TRBV28 to TRBJ1-2; 9 bases match TRBD1. V trimming: 5 bases; J trimming: 0 bases; junction bases outside the gene matches: 7. Germline assignment: CDR1 MDHEN and CDR2 SYDVKM. CDR3 length: 16 residues. CDR3 loop: CASSLGGQGPNYGYTF. CDR3 coding DNA: TGTGCCAGCAGTCTGGGGGGACAGGGACCTAACTATGGCTACACCTTC.

This clonotype was picked up many times. CDR3 DNA: TGTGCCAGCAGCTGGGACAGCTACAATGAGCAGTTCTTC. It specifies CASSWDSYNEQFF. This chain links TRBV7-9 with TRBJ2-1; 7 bases fit TRBD1. Looked up from germline, CDR1 is SEHNR and CDR2 is FQNEAQ (reference sequence). Trimming cost V 4 bases and J 3 bases; bases outside gene matches: 0. This CDR3 is 13 amino acids long.

About this clonotype itself: This may be a read error: a much more frequent sequence differs by one nucleotide. CDR3 residues: CSARGPGNIQFF. CDR3 DNA sequence: TGCAGTGCTAGAGGGCCTGGGAACATTCAGTTCTTC. This chain uses TRBV20-1 with TRBJ2-1, with unresolved D. The CDR3 loop spans 12 amino acids. Germline V gene sequence: CDR1 DFQATT, CDR2 SNEGSKA (reference sequence). V lost 1 base, J lost 13 bases, and 14 bases lay in between.

V gene TRBV6-6 combines with J gene TRBJ2-5; possible D gene TRBD1, 5 bases. Trimming cost V 1 base and J 2 bases, with 11 bases left between them. Per the germline V gene, CDR1 is MNHNY and CDR2 is SVGAGI (reference sequence). The CDR3 loop spans 15 amino acids. CDR3 nucleotides: TGTGCCAGCAGTTACTTATCAGGGCAGCAAGAGACCCAGTACTTC. This translates into CASSYLSGQQETQYF.